These 20 T cell receptor beta chains came from one sample sequenced in a study of vaccination and CD4 T cells after COVID-19. No antigens are known for them. Sequenced with the Oncomine TCR Beta short-read assay was DNA taken from cultured CD4+ T cells. TCRdb reprocessed the PCR reads with MiXCR, giving one entry per CDR3 protein. This repertoire shows 15,000 or so distinct CDR3 sequences, 30% to 45% found once; its top ten account for approximately 15%. Treatment denoted: 10-day PBMC culture with coronavirus spike peptide pools or control peptides (ViraFEST assay). Input material: cultured CD4+ T cells from blood. Every receptor here comes from a human donor with COVID-19.

This clonotype has a handful of counts. The CDR3 region is CASSPTVGRYGYTF. The CDR3 DNA sequence: TGTGCCAGCAGCCCGACGGTGGGACGTTATGGCTACACCTTC. The rearrangement uses TRBV7-2 and TRBJ1-2; TRBD1 might be the D (5 bases). The V and J ends lost 5 bases and 5 bases respectively, with 15 bases between them. The CDR3 is made up of 14 amino acids. CDR1 is SGHTA and CDR2 is FQGNSA in the germline V gene. Together with reference TRBV7-2 and TRBJ1-2, the CDR3 gives the full variable domain: GAGVSQSPSNKVTEKGKDVELRCDPISGHTALYWYRQSLGQGLEFLIYFQGNSAPDKSGLPSDRFSAERTGGSVSTLTIQRTQQEDSAVYLCASSPTVGRYGYTFGSGTRLTVV.

The chain links TRBV28 to TRBJ2-3; D perhaps matches TRBD2 (5 bases). Between the trimmed V and J ends, which lost 7 bases and 7 bases, there was a span of 9 bases. The CDR3 is 11 amino acids. Germline loops: CDR1 MDHEN, CDR2 SYDVKM. CDR3 region: CASTRRNTQYF. The CDR3, as DNA: TGTGCCAGCACCCGGAGGAATACGCAGTATTTT.

This clonotype was observed a handful of times. The chain joins TRBV20-1 to TRBJ1-1; D uncertain. This CDR3 is built from 14 residues. V lost 0 bases to trimming and J lost 2 bases, with 10 bases between them. CDR1 DFQATT and CDR2 SNEGSKA come from the germline V gene (reference sequence). The CDR3, as DNA: TGCAGTGCTAGAGAAGGTTCGGCTAACACTGAAGCTTTCTTT. Translation: CSAREGSANTEAFF.

This clonotype occurred a few times. J is TRBJ1-2 and V is TRBV6-2 or TRBV6-3; D is possibly TRBD1 (5 bases). Trimming removed 5 bases from V and 6 bases from J, with 10 bases in between. The CDR3 has 12 residues. From germline, CDR1 is MNHEY and CDR2 SVGEGT. CDR3: CASSHRWDGYTF. CDR3 nucleotide sequence: TGTGCCAGCAGTCACAGGTGGGATGGCTACACCTTC.

The table lists this clonotype with a few counts. The rearrangement joins TRBV7-6 to TRBJ2-7, with 8 nucleotides matching TRBD1. V was pared by 6 bases and J by 6 bases, with 10 bases of the junction left unmatched. Germline lookup yields CDR1 SGHVS and CDR2 FNYEAQ. This CDR3 is 14 amino acids long. The chain's CDR3 is CASRSDRVVGEQYF. The DNA of the CDR3 is TGTGCCAGCAGATCGGACAGGGTGGTAGGCGAGCAGTACTTC. The full variable domain, completed using reference TRBV7-6 and TRBJ2-7, is GAGVSQSPRYKVTKRGQDVALRCDPISGHVSLYWYRQALGQGPEFLTYFNYEAQQDKSGLPNDRFSAERPEGSISTLTIQRTEQRDSAMYRCASRSDRVVGEQYFGPGTRLTVT.

The chain has TRBV10-3 and TRBJ1-5; D remains unclear. Germline V gene lookup returns CDR1 ENHRY and CDR2 SYGVKD. CDR3 length: 15 amino acids. V shed 0 bases and J shed 6 bases, with 12 bases lying between them. CDR3 region: CAISESPGLGQPQHF. The CDR3, as DNA: TGTGCCATCAGTGAGTCACCGGGGTTGGGTCAGCCCCAGCATTTT.

In its sample, this clonotype was seen once. The rearrangement links TRBV5-1 to TRBJ2-3; D possibly matches TRBD1 or TRBD2 (5 bases each). Germline CDR1 reads SGHRS; CDR2 reads YFSETQ. This CDR3 region has 15 residues. V shed 0 bases and J shed 5 bases, with 13 bases lying between them. The CDR3 protein is CASSLVGEMGDTQYF. The DNA of the CDR3 is TGCGCCAGCAGCTTGGTGGGGGAAATGGGAGATACGCAGTATTTT.

V is TRBV5-1 and J is TRBJ2-5; 8 nucleotides agree with TRBD2. Germline CDR1 is SGHRS and CDR2 is YFSETQ. The CDR3 sequence is 16 residues long. The V gene end was trimmed by 0 bases and the J gene end by 2 bases; junction bases not matched to a gene: 6. The CDR3 loop reads CASSLVAGGAQETQYF. In DNA form, the CDR3 reads TGCGCCAGCAGCTTGGTGGCGGGGGGAGCTCAAGAGACCCAGTACTTC.

The V and J genes are TRBV5-1 and TRBJ2-3, with D perhaps matching TRBD1 (5 bases). Germline lookup yields CDR1 SGHRS and CDR2 YFSETQ. The CDR3 has 16 residues. V lost 0 bases, J lost 0 bases, and 11 bases lay in between. CDR3 coding DNA: TGCGCCAGCAGCTTGGCCGACAGCCAAAGCACAGATACGCAGTATTTT. Protein: CASSLADSQSTDTQYF.

This clonotype has a handful of counts. This chain links TRBV20-1 with TRBJ1-3; a possible D gene is TRBD1 (6 bases). Per the germline V gene, CDR1 is DFQATT and CDR2 is SNEGSKA (reference sequence). This CDR3 has 16 amino acids. V was clipped by 3 bases and J by 0 bases, with 15 bases between them. The CDR3 sequence: CSASRPGQASGNTIYF. DNA of the CDR3: TGCAGTGCTAGCCGACCGGGACAAGCCTCTGGAAACACCATATATTTT.

The chain recombines TRBV11-2 with TRBJ2-7; D might be TRBD1 or TRBD2, each matching 5 bases. This CDR3 is built from 15 residues. V was trimmed by 5 bases and J by 4 bases, leaving 18 bases between them. Looked up from germline, CDR1 is SGHAT and CDR2 is FQNNGV. In DNA, the CDR3 is TGTGCCAGCAGCCATTTCCGGGACCCCGCATACGAGCAGTACTTC. Translating it yields CASSHFRDPAYEQYF.

The chain employs TRBV11-2 and TRBJ1-6; 7 positions match TRBD1. The J segment lost 10 bases and the V segment lost 7 bases, leaving 7 bases of the junction unmatched. This CDR3 contains 13 residues. Looked up from germline, CDR1 is SGHAT and CDR2 is FQNNGV. CDR3 DNA: TGTGCCAGCATCCACAGGGGCGGATCACCCCTCCACTTT. This gives the protein CASIHRGGSPLHF.

This clonotype was seen more than once but under ten times. This sequence joins TRBV24-1 and TRBJ1-5; D is undetermined. Trimming removed 3 bases at V and 2 bases at J, with 13 bases between. The CDR3 has 16 residues. CDR1 is KGHDR and CDR2 is SFDVKD in the germline V gene. The CDR3 region has the DNA TGTGCCACCAGTGATCCGGCCCTCACGGGCAATCAGCCCCAGCATTTT. Its protein product is CATSDPALTGNQPQHF.

The CDR3 DNA sequence: TGTGCCAGCAAAGAGAGCTCCTACAATGAGCAGTTCTTC. This gives the protein CASKESSYNEQFF. The rearrangement joins TRBV6-1 to TRBJ2-1; no clear D. Between the trimmed V and J ends, which lost 7 bases and 0 bases, there was a span of 7 bases. This CDR3 contains 13 residues. Germline V gene sequence: CDR1 MNHNS, CDR2 SASEGT.

The rearrangement links TRBV6-1 to TRBJ2-7, with D unclear. Trimming cost V 7 bases and J 4 bases, with 8 bases left between them. Germline CDR1 and CDR2: MNHNS and SASEGT. CDR3 length equals 11 residues. CDR3 bases: TGTGCCAGCACGCACGATTACGAGCAGTACTTC. Encoded protein: CASTHDYEQYF.

CDR3 in amino acids: CASSYGTSGNTIYF. CDR3 nucleotide sequence: TGTGCCAGCAGTTATGGGACATCTGGAAACACCATATATTTT. The chain combines TRBV6-5 with TRBJ1-3; maybe TRBD1 (6 bases). The CDR3 contains 14 residues. CDR1 is MNHEY, CDR2 SVGAGI, per germline. Trimming took off 3 bases at V and 1 base at J, with 7 bases between the two ends.

This chain connects TRBV6-2 or TRBV6-3 to TRBJ1-1; D unresolved. The V gene's germline CDR1 is MNHEY and CDR2 SVGEGT. Trimming shortened V by 7 bases and J by 1 base, and 10 bases separated the two germline ends. The CDR3 is made up of 13 amino acids. CDR3 nucleotide sequence: TGTGCCAGCACCCGGGTCGAGAACACTGAAGCTTTCTTT. Its translation: CASTRVENTEAFF.

For the CDR3, the DNA is TGTGCCAGCAATTCACTAGCGGGGGGAAACAATGAGCAGTTCTTC. Translation: CASNSLAGGNNEQFF. The V call is TRBV6-1, the J call TRBJ2-1; 12 nucleotides align to TRBD2. V was pared by 7 bases and J by 5 bases, with 6 bases of the junction left unmatched. This CDR3 is 15 amino acids long. Germline V gene data show CDR1 as MNHNS and CDR2 as SASEGT.

The genes are TRBV12-3 or TRBV12-4 and TRBJ2-7; 9 bases agree with TRBD2. V lost 3 bases to trimming and J lost 2 bases; unmatched junction nucleotides: 5. The CDR3 runs to 15 residues. The CDR3 region is CASSFGGGGAYEQYF. The CDR3 region has the DNA TGTGCCAGCAGTTTCGGGGGCGGGGGGGCCTACGAGCAGTACTTC.

This clonotype appeared a few times. V is TRBV20-1 and J is TRBJ1-2, with D unresolved. The CDR3 spans 13 residues. CDR1 DFQATT and CDR2 SNEGSKA come from the germline V gene (reference sequence). Trimming took off 6 bases at V and 7 bases at J, with 18 bases between the two ends. The CDR3 region has the DNA TGCAGTGCCAGCCAGGCCGGAGGACGTGGCTACACCTTC. Amino acids: CSASQAGGRGYTF.